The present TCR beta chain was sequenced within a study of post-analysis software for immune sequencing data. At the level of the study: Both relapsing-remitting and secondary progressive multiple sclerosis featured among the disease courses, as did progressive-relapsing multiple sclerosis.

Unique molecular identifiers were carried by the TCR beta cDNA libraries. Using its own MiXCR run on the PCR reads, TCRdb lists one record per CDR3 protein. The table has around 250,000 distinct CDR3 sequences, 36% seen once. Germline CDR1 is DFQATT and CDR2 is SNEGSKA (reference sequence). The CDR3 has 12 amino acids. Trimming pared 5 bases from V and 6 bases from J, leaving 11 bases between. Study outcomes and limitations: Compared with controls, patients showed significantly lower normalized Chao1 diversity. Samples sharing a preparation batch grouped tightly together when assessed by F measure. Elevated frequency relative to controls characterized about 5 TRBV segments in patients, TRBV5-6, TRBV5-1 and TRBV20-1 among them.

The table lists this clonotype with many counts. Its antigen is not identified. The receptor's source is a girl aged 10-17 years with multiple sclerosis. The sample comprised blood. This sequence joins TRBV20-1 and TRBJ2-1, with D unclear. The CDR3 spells CSAQQVFNEQFF. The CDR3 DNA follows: TGCAGTGCTCAGCAAGTCTTCAATGAGCAGTTCTTC.